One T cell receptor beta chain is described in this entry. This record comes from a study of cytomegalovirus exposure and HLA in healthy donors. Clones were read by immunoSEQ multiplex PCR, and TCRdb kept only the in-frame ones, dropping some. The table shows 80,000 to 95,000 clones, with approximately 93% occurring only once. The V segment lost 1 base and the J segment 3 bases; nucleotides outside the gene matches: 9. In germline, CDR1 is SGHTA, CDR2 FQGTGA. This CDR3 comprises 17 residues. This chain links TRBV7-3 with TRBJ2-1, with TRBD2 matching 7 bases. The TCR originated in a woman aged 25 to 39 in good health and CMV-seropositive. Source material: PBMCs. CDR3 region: CASSLKLDSGRYNEQFF. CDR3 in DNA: TGTGCCAGCAGCTTAAAGCTTGATAGCGGGCGCTACAATGAGCAGTTCTTC.